The present T cell receptor beta chain was sequenced within a study of human T cells and chemical hapten exposure (dated by TCRdb to the early 2020s). Turning to the overall study: For sensitization, 2% DPC in acetone was applied to a roughly 2 cm by roughly 2 cm area of upper inner arm skin. Patch testing was done on the upper back using Finn chambers containing 0.01% DPC, and results were scored after 6 days according to International Contact Dermatitis Research Group standards. Alopecia areata with under or over 50% scalp involvement, alopecia totalis and alopecia universalis were represented in the patient cohort, which was mostly female. Patient blood was sampled pre-sensitization (week 0) and at 2, 6 and about 24 weeks after DPC sensitization. In alopecia patients, the study followed how the peripheral blood TCR repertoire changed in vivo over primary and secondary sensitization to diphenylcyclopropenone (DPC), a hapten. Blood for TCR sequencing was provided by twenty-nine alopecia patients at one to four time points (pre-sensitization, 2, 6 and 24 weeks). Throughout the study period of about 25 weeks, patients also received therapeutic DPC doses to the scalp every week. Libraries were combined into a pool for sequencing, and differences in TCR yield between samples came mainly from small differences in library volumes within the pool. The paper as a whole reports these results and caveats: The number of PT1 expanded TCRs positively correlated with patch test score, significant at thresholds 8, 16 and 32 but not 4. Significantly more large CDR3 similarity clusters were formed by expanded TCRs than by pre-sensitization or healthy control sets, consistent with antigen-driven responses. No change with DPC sensitization was found in the number of TCRs above 1 in 1000 frequency, and no evidence of global repertoire structure alterations was found. After repeated subsampling, the strength of the expansion versus patch-test correlation and the threshold at which it became significant changed. Alopecia, a presumed autoimmune disease, was present in all patients, so the immune response of the patients might differ from that of healthy individuals.

Library preparation employed RACE. The sequencer listed for this sample is NextSeq 500. During library preparation, unique molecular identifiers were attached to individual cDNA molecules so that TCRs could be counted quantitatively and reproducibly. Both TCR alpha and TCR beta chains were sequenced from each blood RNA sample. Turning to the authors' computational methods: Samples had a median of approximately 93,000 TCRs, with a range from roughly 23,224 to 750,000. The Decombinator software suite was used to annotate V, J and CDR3 in the TCR reads. For the PS versus PT1 abundance plots, all samples were subsampled to the same number of TCRs (28,000). Expanded TCRs were defined as absent before sensitization and observed at least eight times at the 2-week time point. The public reads were quality trimmed at Q25 with fastp and then assembled into clones with MiXCR by TCRdb, keeping productive beta chains. Each CDR3 protein gets just one entry, which takes the most common genes and DNA from the rows behind it. TCRdb, rather than the study authors, made the V and J calls. Within this sample are about 96,000 distinct CDR3 sequences, with about a tenth of them counted one time only. The biggest ten clones account for 2% to 2.5% of the sample.

The junction shows trimming of 3 bases on V and 0 bases on J, plus 17 bases between the germline ends. From the germline V gene, CDR1 is SGDLS and CDR2 is YYNGEE. The CDR3 contains 17 residues, cysteine and phenylalanine counted. The kept DNA is CDR3 alone, 51 bases in frame from the first base. This clonotype has ten or more counts. Its binding antigen is unknown. No base qualities exist here, and no much larger clone lies one base off it. The time point label, as the study defines it: patch test 2, 6 weeks after DPC sensitization. What this sample's treatment or condition label stands for: therapeutic diphenylcyclopropenone sensitization with weekly scalp DPC. At each patch-test visit, blood was drawn before the patch test was applied. Eligible patients were aged 18 to 70, diagnosed with alopecia, deemed suitable for DPC therapy, and excluded if pregnant. Total RNA was extracted from unfractionated whole blood that had been collected in Tempus Blood RNA tubes.

The chain employs TRBV9 and TRBJ2-3; no D gene can be assigned with confidence. The sequencing used whole blood, collected in connection with sensitization to the hapten diphenylcyclopropenone (DPC). The sequence was collected from a woman between 35 and 50 years old with alopecia areata. Some clones in this sample may be carry-over from other donors' samples. CDR3 protein: CASSGSRSERSTDTQYF. Here is the DNA: TGTGCCAGCAGCGGAAGTCGCTCAGAGAGAAGCACAGATACGCAGTATTTT.